This T cell receptor beta chain stems from a study of blood T cell repertoires in COVID-19. Study at large: Material from acute and convalescent COVID-19 was sourced from the United States, Italy and Spain. T cells, B-cell-depleted T cells, or PBMCs provided the cDNA or gDNA that served as material.

Participant-given clinical history determined each cohort assignment. This clone was seen once. The CDR3 extends over 13 amino acids. J lost 2 bases, V lost 6 bases, and 3 bases had no gene match. CDR1 is MNHEY and CDR2 is SMNVEV in the germline V gene (reference sequence). In the source study's methods: Amplification with reference gene primers provided the estimates of nucleated cell counts. Sequencing used immunoSEQ multiplex PCR; TCRdb keeps in-frame clones, though not all of them. That table supplies the V and J calls and clone size; D and trimming were determined from the DNA. There are around 330,000 clones in the sample; roughly 85% occur only once, and 1.5% to 2% lies in the top ten.

J is TRBJ1-2 and V is TRBV27; 7 bases are a match to TRBD1. The sequence was obtained from a woman aged 30 to 39 who had been exposed to COVID-19. The sequenced sample consisted of PBMCs or T cells enriched from blood (not recorded which). The CDR3 DNA sequence: TGTGCCAGCAGGAGGGGGCTGAACTATGGCTACACCTTC. It translates to CASRRGLNYGYTF.